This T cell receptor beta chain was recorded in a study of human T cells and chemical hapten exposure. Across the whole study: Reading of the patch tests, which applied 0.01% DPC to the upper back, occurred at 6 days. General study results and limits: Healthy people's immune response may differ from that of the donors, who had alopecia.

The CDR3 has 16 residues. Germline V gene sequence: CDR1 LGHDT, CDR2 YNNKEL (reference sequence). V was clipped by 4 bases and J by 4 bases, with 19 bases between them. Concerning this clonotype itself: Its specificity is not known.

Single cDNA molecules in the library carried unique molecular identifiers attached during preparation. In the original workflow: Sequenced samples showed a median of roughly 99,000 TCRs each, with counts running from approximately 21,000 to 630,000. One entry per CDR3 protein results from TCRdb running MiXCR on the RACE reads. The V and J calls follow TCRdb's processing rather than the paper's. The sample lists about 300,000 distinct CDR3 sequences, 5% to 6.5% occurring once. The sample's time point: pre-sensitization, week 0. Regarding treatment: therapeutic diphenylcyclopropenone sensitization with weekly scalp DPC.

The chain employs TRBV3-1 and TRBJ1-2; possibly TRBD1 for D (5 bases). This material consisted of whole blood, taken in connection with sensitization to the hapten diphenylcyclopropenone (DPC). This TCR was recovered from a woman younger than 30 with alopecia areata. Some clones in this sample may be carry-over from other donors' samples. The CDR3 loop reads CASSPPRRGVGYGYTF. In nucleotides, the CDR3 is TGTGCCAGCAGCCCCCCCCGGAGAGGGGTTGGCTATGGCTACACCTTC.